One sample yielded the 25 T cell receptor beta chains listed below, sequenced in a study of vaccination and CD4 T cells after COVID-19. Treatment denoted: roughly nine-day PBMC culture with coronavirus spike peptide pools or control peptides (ViraFEST assay). Sequenced with the Oncomine TCR Beta short-read assay was DNA taken from cultured CD4+ T cells. TCRdb re-analysed the PCR reads in MiXCR, keeping a single row per CDR3 protein. This table has some 21,000 distinct CDR3 sequences, about 44% appearing once. Their recognized antigens are unknown. The source material was CD4+ T cells from blood, cultured in vitro, sampled before SARS-CoV-2 vaccination. All receptors come from a human donor who had recovered from COVID-19.

This clonotype was detected once. This chain's CDR3 is CASSLTGTGSYEQYF. In DNA, the CDR3 is TGTGCCAGCAGCTTAACCGGGACAGGGTCCTACGAGCAGTACTTC. V and J are TRBV11-2 and TRBJ2-7; TRBD1 matches 9 bases. CDR1 and CDR2 (germline): SGHAT, FQNNGV. The CDR3 has 15 amino acids. Trimming cost V 2 bases and J 1 base; bases outside gene matches: 3.

This clonotype occurred a few times. This rearrangement joins TRBV20-1 to TRBJ1-5, with 12 bases identical to TRBD1. The V gene's germline CDR1 is DFQATT and CDR2 SNEGSKA (reference sequence). The CDR3 consists of 20 residues. Trimming at V came to 5 bases and at J to 6 bases, leaving 23 bases not matched to a gene. The CDR3 spells CSALSIVGGTGGLLGQPQHF. In DNA, the CDR3 is TGCAGTGCTCTTTCGATCGTTGGCGGGACAGGGGGCCTCTTGGGTCAGCCCCAGCATTTT.

The chain has TRBV27 and TRBJ1-5; D call uncertain. The V gene's germline CDR1 is MNHEY and CDR2 SMNVEV (reference sequence). V was pared by 0 bases and J by 5 bases, with 17 bases between. This CDR3 is 17 amino acids long. The CDR3 DNA reads TGTGCCAGCAGTTTATCCGGCCGGTTTCAGATCGATCAGCCCCAGCATTTT. Translated, it gives CASSLSGRFQIDQPQHF.

This clonotype was recorded a few times. The chain has TRBV7-2 and TRBJ1-2, with D hard to call. Trimming stripped 0 bases from V and 7 bases from J, with 21 bases between. The CDR3 extends over 17 amino acids. CDR1 is SGHTA and CDR2 is FQGNSA in the germline V gene. CDR3 in amino acids: CASSLAGSRSRYTGYTF. CDR3 bases: TGTGCCAGCAGCTTAGCCGGCAGCCGGAGTAGATATACTGGCTACACCTTC.

The CDR3 spells CSVDRVGFETQYF. Here the CDR3 DNA reads TGCAGCGTTGACAGGGTCGGGTTCGAGACGCAGTATTTT. The rearrangement joins TRBV29-1 to TRBJ2-3; TRBD1 might be the D (5 bases). The CDR3 contains 13 residues. The germline CDR1 and CDR2 sequences are SQVTM and ANQGSEA. With 3 bases removed from V and 9 bases from J, the gap between germline ends came to 16 bases.

V usage is TRBV10-3 and J usage is TRBJ1-1; TRBD1 agrees at 7 bases. This CDR3 contains 15 residues. Germline V lookup: CDR1 ENHRY, CDR2 SYGVKD. With 0 bases clipped from V and 5 bases from J, the junction kept 6 bases outside the gene matches. The CDR3 region has the DNA TGTGCCATCAGTGAGTCAGGCAGGGGGAGAACTGAAGCTTTCTTT. Translating gives CAISESGRGRTEAFF.

The chain carries TRBV19 and TRBJ1-5; no clear D gene. V lost 3 bases to trimming and J lost 0 bases, with 6 bases between them. The germline V gene encodes CDR1 LNHDA and CDR2 SQIVND (reference sequence). The CDR3 covers 14 residues. CDR3 region: CASSIGLSNQPQHF. DNA of the CDR3: TGTGCCAGTAGTATTGGGCTTAGCAATCAGCCCCAGCATTTT.

The rearrangement joins TRBV10-2 to TRBJ2-7; the D gene is possibly TRBD2 (6 bases). The CDR3 length is 14 residues. CDR1 is WSHSY and CDR2 is SAAADI in the germline V gene. V lost 5 bases, J lost 0 bases, and 11 bases lay in between. CDR3 residues: CASSPTGSSYEQYF. The DNA for the CDR3 is TGCGCCAGCAGTCCTACCGGGAGCTCCTACGAGCAGTACTTC.

V usage is TRBV5-4 and J usage is TRBJ2-7; D remains ambiguous. The germline V gene encodes CDR1 SGHNT and CDR2 YYREEE (reference sequence). CDR3 size: 14 residues. V dropped 0 bases and J dropped 1 base, with 8 bases sitting between them. The CDR3 loop is CASSLEASSYEQYF. CDR3 bases: TGTGCCAGCAGCTTGGAAGCCAGTTCCTACGAGCAGTACTTC.

This clonotype was seen once. The rearrangement uses TRBV20-1 and TRBJ2-1, with 8 bases that match TRBD2. The length of the CDR3 is 16 residues. Germline CDR1 and CDR2: DFQATT and SNEGSKA (reference sequence). V shed 2 bases and J 2 bases; nucleotides not matched to a gene: 8. CDR3 DNA sequence: TGCAGTGCTAGAAAAAAGGAACTAGCGGCCTACAATGAGCAGTTCTTC. Its protein is CSARKKELAAYNEQFF.

The chain recombines TRBV6-1 with TRBJ2-5, with TRBD2 matching over 13 bases. Germline V gene data show CDR1 as MNHNS and CDR2 as SASEGT. The CDR3 totals 15 residues. J gave up 1 base and V 5 bases, and 1 base lay outside the gene matches. CDR3 DNA: TGTGCCAGCAGTACTAGCGGGAGGGCCCAAGAGACCCAGTACTTC. Its protein is CASSTSGRAQETQYF.

V is TRBV15 and J is TRBJ2-7, with 7 bases fitting TRBD1. Losses at the gene ends were 10 bases for V and 3 bases for J; bases not matched to a gene: 12. Germline loops: CDR1 LNHNV, CDR2 YYDKDF (reference sequence). The CDR3 is 14 residues long. CDR3 amino acids: CASPTGRPCYEQYF. In DNA, the CDR3 is TGTGCCAGCCCGACAGGGCGACCTTGCTACGAGCAGTACTTC.

This clonotype was found a few times. This chain uses TRBV20-1 with TRBJ1-1, with D unresolved. CDR1 and CDR2 (germline): DFQATT, SNEGSKA (reference sequence). The CDR3 totals 8 residues. Trimming left V 5 bases short and J 8 bases short, with 3 bases between. DNA of the CDR3: TGCAGTGCTGACGAAGCTTTCTTT. Translation: CSADEAFF.

The chain employs TRBV19 and TRBJ2-2; D gene unclear. CDR3 length equals 11 residues. Trimming left V 4 bases short and J 5 bases short, with 2 bases between. Germline CDR1 reads LNHDA; CDR2 reads SQIVND (reference sequence). Here the CDR3 reads CASSTTGELFF. For the CDR3, the DNA is TGTGCCAGTAGTACGACCGGGGAGCTGTTTTTT.

Only a few counts were recorded for this clonotype. V usage is TRBV6-2 or TRBV6-3 and J usage is TRBJ1-6, with D perhaps matching TRBD1 (6 bases). The CDR3 extends over 15 amino acids. Deletions cut 8 bases from V and 7 bases from J, with 18 bases between. CDR1 MNHEY and CDR2 SVGEGT come from the germline V gene. The CDR3 region has the DNA TGTGCCAGCGGGATCGCAGGGGAGTGGAATTCACCCCTCCACTTT. It encodes CASGIAGEWNSPLHF.

The chain recombines TRBV10-3 with TRBJ2-2; 11 bases match TRBD2. The CDR3 spans 15 residues. Germline V gives CDR1 ENHRY, CDR2 SYGVKD. With V trimmed by 4 bases and J by 4 bases, 2 bases remained unmatched. CDR3: CAISVAGGITGELFF. CDR3 nucleotides: TGTGCCATCAGTGTAGCGGGAGGGATCACCGGGGAGCTGTTTTTT.

The V call is TRBV6-1, the J call TRBJ1-4; no clear D gene. The germline gives CDR1 MNHNS, CDR2 SASEGT. Trimming left V 0 bases short and J 11 bases short, with 10 bases between. This CDR3 is built from 13 residues. The DNA for the CDR3 is TGTGCCAGCAGTGAAGCAAGAGGTGTGAAACTGTTTTTT. The encoded protein is CASSEARGVKLFF.

The chain carries TRBV19 and TRBJ2-2, with D hard to call. The V end lost 7 bases, the J end lost 3 bases, and 9 bases lay between the germline ends. CDR1 is LNHDA, CDR2 SQIVND, per germline (reference sequence). The CDR3 has 13 residues. CDR3 in amino acids: CASKPAYTGELFF. In DNA form, the CDR3 reads TGTGCCAGTAAACCAGCGTACACCGGGGAGCTGTTTTTT.

The chain is built from TRBV19 and TRBJ1-1; 7 nucleotides agree with TRBD1. This CDR3 contains 14 residues. Trimming cost V 4 bases and J 0 bases; bases outside gene matches: 2. Germline-derived CDR1 and CDR2 are LNHDA and SQIVND (reference sequence). The CDR3: CASSRTGMNTEAFF. As DNA, the CDR3 is TGTGCCAGTAGTAGGACAGGTATGAACACTGAAGCTTTCTTT. The full variable domain, its missing parts supplied by reference TRBV19 and TRBJ1-1, is DGGITQSPKYLFRKEGQNVTLSCEQNLNHDAMYWYRQDPGQGLRLIYYSQIVNDFQKGDIAEGYSVSREKKESFPLTVTSAQKNPTAFYLCASSRTGMNTEAFFGQGTRLTVV.

This clonotype has a handful of counts. The CDR3 bases are TGTGCCAGCAGGACCCGAGGGACAGGGGGCGAGGCCGGCACTGAAGCTTTCTTT. Protein: CASRTRGTGGEAGTEAFF. The chain employs TRBV6-1 and TRBJ1-1; 12 nucleotides match TRBD1. With V trimmed by 6 bases and J by 4 bases, 15 bases remained unmatched. The germline gives CDR1 MNHNS, CDR2 SASEGT. The CDR3 loop spans 18 amino acids.

This clonotype appeared a few times. This rearrangement joins TRBV7-3 to TRBJ2-3; weak D call: TRBD1 (6 bases). Trimming took off 5 bases at V and 0 bases at J, with 9 bases between the two ends. The CDR3 has 14 amino acids. Germline CDR1 is SGHTA and CDR2 is FQGTGA. The CDR3 DNA reads as TGTGCCAGCAGCCTCACAGGGAGCACAGATACGCAGTATTTT. Translating gives CASSLTGSTDTQYF.

The gene calls are TRBV20-1 and TRBJ1-1, with D unresolved. Germline CDR1 and CDR2: DFQATT and SNEGSKA (reference sequence). The CDR3 loop spans 13 amino acids. Between the trimmed V and J ends, which lost 8 bases and 0 bases, there was a span of 13 bases. Written as DNA, the CDR3 is TGCAGTTCCTACACCCGGGTGAACACTGAAGCTTTCTTT. It codes for CSSYTRVNTEAFF.

The V and J genes are TRBV7-9 and TRBJ2-1; 9 nucleotides line up with TRBD1. CDR3 size: 14 residues. Germline V gene lookup returns CDR1 SEHNR and CDR2 FQNEAQ (reference sequence). The J segment lost 6 bases and the V segment lost 1 base, leaving 1 base of the junction unmatched. CDR3 amino acids: CASSLGQGVNEQFF. The DNA for the CDR3 is TGTGCCAGCAGCTTAGGACAGGGGGTCAATGAGCAGTTCTTC.

This chain links TRBV5-1 with TRBJ1-3; weak D call: TRBD1 (5 bases). Germline CDR1 and CDR2: SGHRS and YFSETQ. V was trimmed by 0 bases and J by 0 bases, leaving 10 bases between them. The CDR3 is 16 amino acids. This CDR3 is CASSLGDVASGNTIYF. CDR3 coding DNA: TGCGCCAGCAGCTTGGGGGACGTTGCCTCTGGAAACACCATATATTTT. The full variable domain, completed using reference TRBV5-1 and TRBJ1-3, is KAGVTQTPRYLIKTRGQQVTLSCSPISGHRSVSWYQQTPGQGLQFLFEYFSETQRNKGNFPGRFSGRQFSNSRSEMNVSTLELGDSALYLCASSLGDVASGNTIYFGEGSWLTVV.

Only a few counts were recorded for this clonotype. The rearrangement links TRBV20-1 to TRBJ1-2; 7 nucleotides line up with TRBD1. The CDR3 extends over 16 amino acids. Looked up from germline, CDR1 is DFQATT and CDR2 is SNEGSKA (reference sequence). With V trimmed by 3 bases and J by 5 bases, 15 bases remained unmatched. For the CDR3, the DNA is TGCAGTGCTAGCATTACCCAAAAGGGGGCGGGGTATGGCTACACCTTC. Amino acid sequence: CSASITQKGAGYGYTF.